One sample yielded the 9 T cell receptor beta chains listed below, sequenced in a study of blood T cell repertoires in COVID-19 (dated by TCRdb to about 2020). The receptor library was made with the immunoSEQ multiplex PCR assay. TCRdb stores this immuneACCESS table with in-frame sequences only. Part of the clones is absent; in the studies checked, under half of the shortfall reflects unresolved V genes, and no reason is known for the rest. The sample table shows approximately 71,000 clones, and 70% to 80% are seen once. The ten most abundant clones make up more than 25% of the sample. The sequencing sample was made of peripheral blood. All receptors come from a man in his 60s with active or convalescent COVID-19.

The genes are TRBV24-1 and TRBJ2-2; perhaps TRBD1 as D (6 bases). Germline CDR1 reads KGHDR; CDR2 reads SFDVKD. The CDR3 consists of 16 residues. V dropped 0 bases and J dropped 0 bases, with 7 bases sitting between them. The CDR3 nucleotides are TGTGCCACCAGTGATTTGCACAGGGCGAACACCGGGGAGCTGTTTTTT. Encoded protein: CATSDLHRANTGELFF.

V is TRBV5-1 and J is TRBJ2-7, with D maybe TRBD2 (5 bases). Between the trimmed V and J ends, which lost 1 base and 7 bases, there was a span of 9 bases. Germline V gene lookup returns CDR1 SGHRS and CDR2 YFSETQ. The CDR3 is made up of 12 amino acids. This CDR3 reads CASSLRSGEQYF. CDR3 bases: TGCGCCAGCAGCTTGAGGAGCGGAGAGCAGTACTTC.

The V gene is TRBV7-9, the J gene TRBJ1-5, with D tentatively TRBD1 (6 bases). V lost 2 bases, J lost 2 bases, and 10 bases lay in between. The CDR3 runs 15 residues. Germline assignment: CDR1 SEHNR and CDR2 FQNEAQ (reference sequence). Here the CDR3 DNA reads TGTGCCAGCAGCTTAACGGGGGGGCGCAATCAGCCCCAGCATTTT. It specifies CASSLTGGRNQPQHF. Full variable domain (missing parts from reference TRBV7-9 and TRBJ1-5): DTGVSQNPRHKITKRGQNVTFRCDPISEHNRLYWYRQTLGQGPEFLTYFQNEAQLEKSRLLSDRFSAERPKGSFSTLEIQRTEQGDSAMYLCASSLTGGRNQPQHFGDGTRLSIL.

This chain joins TRBV3-1 (or the pseudogene TRBV3-2) and TRBJ1-1, with 11 positions matching TRBD1. V shed 5 bases, J shed 6 bases, and the junction held 17 bases outside the gene matches. Germline V gene sequence: CDR1 LGHDT, CDR2 YNNKEL (reference sequence). The CDR3 is 18 amino acids. CDR3 bases: TGTGCCAGCAGCGACAGAGGGTGGACAGGGGGCGAATGGGCTGAAGCTTTCTTT. Amino acids: CASSDRGWTGGEWAEAFF.

V gene TRBV11-2 combines with J gene TRBJ2-2; TRBD1 might be the D (5 bases). The CDR3 spans 13 residues. V was trimmed by 5 bases and J by 5 bases, leaving 9 bases between them. In germline, CDR1 is SGHAT, CDR2 FQNNGV. For the CDR3, the DNA is TGTGCCAGCAGCCCGACAGTAACCGGGGAGCTGTTTTTT. Its protein is CASSPTVTGELFF.

The genes are TRBV29-1 and TRBJ2-5; 9 bases line up with TRBD1. CDR1 and CDR2 (germline): SQVTM, ANQGSEA. This CDR3 has 13 amino acids. The junction had 6 bases not matched to a gene; V was cut back by 6 bases and J by 4 bases. CDR3 region: CSVPDRGVETQYF. CDR3 nucleotide sequence: TGCAGCGTCCCCGACAGGGGGGTAGAGACCCAGTACTTC.

Only one count was recorded for this clone. The chain joins TRBV19 to TRBJ2-5, with TRBD2 matching 8 bases. The V segment lost 5 bases and the J segment 4 bases; nucleotides outside the gene matches: 12. The CDR3 has 16 residues. Germline V lookup: CDR1 LNHDA, CDR2 SQIVND (reference sequence). The CDR3 protein is CASSSRTSSSAETQYF. The CDR3 DNA reads TGTGCCAGTAGTTCCCGGACTAGCAGCTCTGCAGAGACCCAGTACTTC.

The chain has TRBV19 and TRBJ2-1; TRBD1 aligns across 11 bases. CDR1 and CDR2 (germline): LNHDA, SQIVND (reference sequence). V shed 2 bases and J 2 bases; nucleotides not matched to a gene: 2. The CDR3 spans 16 residues. Here the CDR3 reads CASSILGQGAYNEQFF. The CDR3 DNA follows: TGTGCCAGTAGTATACTGGGACAGGGGGCCTACAATGAGCAGTTCTTC.

The chain links TRBV29-1 to TRBJ1-1; perhaps TRBD1 as D (5 bases). The CDR3 is made up of 13 amino acids. Germline CDR1 is SQVTM and CDR2 is ANQGSEA. V lost 1 base and J 0 bases, leaving 6 bases between the germline ends. CDR3 DNA: TGCAGCGTTGAAGCGGGGGTGAACACTGAAGCTTTCTTT. This translates into CSVEAGVNTEAFF.